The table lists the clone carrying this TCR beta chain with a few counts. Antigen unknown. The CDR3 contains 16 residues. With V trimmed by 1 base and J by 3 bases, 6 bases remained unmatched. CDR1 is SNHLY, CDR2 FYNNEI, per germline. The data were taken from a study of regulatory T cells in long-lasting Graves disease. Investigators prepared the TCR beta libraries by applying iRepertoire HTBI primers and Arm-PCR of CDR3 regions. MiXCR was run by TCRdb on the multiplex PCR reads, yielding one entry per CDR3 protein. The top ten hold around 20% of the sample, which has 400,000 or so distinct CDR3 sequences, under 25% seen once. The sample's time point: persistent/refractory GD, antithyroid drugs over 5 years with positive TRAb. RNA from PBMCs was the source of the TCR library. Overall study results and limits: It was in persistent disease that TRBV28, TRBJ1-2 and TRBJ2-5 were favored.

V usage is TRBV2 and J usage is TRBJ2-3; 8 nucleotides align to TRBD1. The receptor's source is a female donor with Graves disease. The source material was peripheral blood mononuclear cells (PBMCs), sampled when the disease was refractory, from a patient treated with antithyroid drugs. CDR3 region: CASSEGQGSFTDTQYF. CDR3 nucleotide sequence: TGTGCCAGCAGTGAAGGACAGGGGAGTTTTACAGATACGCAGTATTTT.